The entry below gives a single T cell receptor beta chain sequence along with its context. This clone was seen only a few times. This receptor's antigen is unknown. No base qualities exist here, and no much larger clone lies one base off it. The collaborating institutions used their own protocols to collect whole blood in K2EDTA tubes. For TCRbeta analysis, collaborators shipped samples in one of three forms: frozen whole blood, isolated PBMCs, or DNA extracted from either of those sample types. This sample was taken from a study of blood T cell repertoires in COVID-19 (dated by TCRdb to 2020 to 2022). Background on the whole study: Samples covering the acute and convalescent phases of COVID-19 were provided by collaborators in the United States, Italy and Spain. The material from the prospective study consisted of cDNA or gDNA derived from T cells, B-cell-depleted T cells, or PBMCs. Deeply sampled blood TCRbeta repertoires from subjects exposed to, actively infected with, or recovered from COVID-19 were included in the dataset. A freely available public database, intended as a resource for researchers studying the immune response to SARS-CoV-2, is where the repertoires were released. Samples were obtained from the ongoing ImmuneRACE study (first 160 participants) and from about 1,300 subjects provided by 6 global collaborators. Sample metadata almost always included a de-identified subject ID, COVID-19 status, age in years and sex. HLA class I and class II types, where available, came from metadata supplied by the sample provider rather than from assay-based typing. Study-wide conclusions, independent of this receptor: The quantity of clinical and demographic metadata differed by source and by participant and was supplied without curation.

The CDR3 numbers 17 residues from cysteine through phenylalanine. Only CDR3 DNA is held: 51 bases, read in frame from base 1. The germline V end is reduced by 8 bases and the J end by 1 base; junction bases left unmatched: 14. Based on the germline V gene, the CDR1 and CDR2 sequences are KGHSH and LQKENI. TCRbeta CDR3 regions were amplified from genomic DNA by means of the immunoSEQ Assay, a bias-controlled multiplex PCR. Regarding the original processing steps: The number of nucleated cells in each sample was estimated by amplification of reference gene primers within the assay. To quantify the absolute abundance of each unique TCRbeta CDR3 rearrangement, sequence reads were collapsed and filtered. For each sample, productive Simpson clonality was calculated as the square root of Simpson's diversity index over productive rearrangements. TCRdb carries this immuneACCESS record with in-frame sequences only. Its versions omit some clonotypes, under half of them owing to an unresolved V gene in the studies checked, with the rest unexplained. V, J and clone size derive from that table, while D and trimming were established from the DNA sequence. For this sample the table gives roughly 250,000 clones, of which about 81% were detected only once. The ten biggest clones cover around an eighth of the sample.

The sequence joins TRBV18 to TRBJ1-3; TRBD1 agrees with 7 junctional bases. The receptor was isolated from a woman aged 55-69 years with active or convalescent COVID-19. Sequencing was carried out using peripheral blood. The nucleotide sequence is given as TGTGCCAGCAGACTAGCGGGACAGAAGATTTCTGGAAACACCATATATTTT. Translated, it reads CASRLAGQKISGNTIYF.